The entry that follows covers one T cell receptor beta chain sequence. Between the trimmed V and J ends, which lost 4 bases and 11 bases, there was a span of 12 bases. Germline V gives CDR1 MDHEN, CDR2 SYDVKM. This CDR3 region has 12 residues. Seattle enrolled patients during active infection and tracked them longitudinally. This record belongs to a study of blood T cell repertoires in COVID-19. Study-wide background: The cDNA or gDNA used as material had been derived from T cells, B-cell-depleted T cells, or PBMCs.

Produced via immunoSEQ multiplex PCR; TCRdb's table is partial and in-frame only. The table has about 240,000 clones, 75% to 85% seen once; the top ten hold roughly 8%. This TCR came from an elderly woman with COVID-19, enrolled during active disease. The sequencing sample was made of peripheral blood. The chain links TRBV28 to TRBJ2-4; the D gene is possibly TRBD1 (5 bases). In nucleotides, the CDR3 is TGTGCCAGCAGTTCCCGTAGGGGTGTTCAGTACTTC. Translating gives CASSSRRGVQYF.